The clone carrying this T cell receptor (beta chain) has more than one count but fewer than ten. The sample is drawn from a study of cytotoxic CD8 clonotypes in ibrutinib-treated CLL. Background on the study: The group held some 11 relapsed/refractory and around 15 treatment-naive patients, with roughly 17 IGHV unmutated.

Method: immunoSEQ multiplex PCR; TCRdb's copy keeps in-frame clones and lacks some. The sample carries roughly 300,000 clones, roughly 76% recorded once. The sequence was collected from a human donor with chronic lymphocytic leukemia. Source: PBMCs, taken at disease progression, from a patient treated with ibrutinib.

The CDR3, as DNA: TGTGCCAGCCCCGGGACTAGCACAGATACGCAGTATTTT. Translated: CASPGTSTDTQYF. V is TRBV2 and J is TRBJ2-3, with TRBD2 as a possible D gene (6 bases). The CDR3 length is 13 residues. Per the germline V gene, CDR1 is SNHLY and CDR2 is FYNNEI. Trimming left V 8 bases short and J 0 bases short, with 9 bases between.